Below are 31 T cell receptor beta chains sequenced from a single sample in a study of regulatory T cells in long-lasting Graves disease. Regarding time point: persistent/refractory GD, antithyroid drugs over 5 years with positive TRAb. From RNA extracted from PBMCs, the TCR library was made. The authors built TCR beta libraries using iRepertoire HTBI primers and Arm-PCR of CDR3 regions. MiXCR, run by TCRdb on the multiplex PCR reads, gives a single entry per CDR3 protein. The table records approximately 690,000 distinct CDR3 sequences, around 30% of them present only once. Sequences were derived from peripheral blood mononuclear cells (PBMCs), sampled when the disease was refractory, from a patient treated with antithyroid drugs. The receptors stem from a female donor with Graves disease.

This chain links TRBV15 with TRBJ2-3, with 7 bases aligning to TRBD2. The V gene end was trimmed by 0 bases and the J gene end by 4 bases; junction bases not matched to a gene: 4. The CDR3 has 15 amino acids. Germline V gene lookup returns CDR1 LNHNV and CDR2 YYDKDF (reference sequence). In DNA form, the CDR3 reads TGTGCCACCAGCAGAGAGGGACTACAGTCAGATACGCAGTATTTT. Its protein product is CATSREGLQSDTQYF.

This clonotype was seen at least ten times. V gene TRBV2 combines with J gene TRBJ2-5; possible D gene TRBD1, 6 bases. This CDR3 spans 13 amino acids. Deletions cut 6 bases from V and 5 bases from J, with 13 bases between. Per germline, CDR1 SNHLY and CDR2 FYNNEI. CDR3 sequence reads: CASRPRRGETQYF. The CDR3 coding sequence is TGTGCCAGCAGACCCCGAAGGGGGGAGACCCAGTACTTC.

The gene calls are TRBV5-4 and TRBJ2-5; D remains ambiguous. The V end lost 0 bases, the J end lost 7 bases, and 16 bases lay between the germline ends. The CDR3 runs 15 residues. Germline V gene sequence: CDR1 SGHNT, CDR2 YYREEE (reference sequence). The CDR3 reads CASSLDRFDGGTQYF. CDR3 bases: TGTGCCAGCAGCTTGGACAGATTCGACGGCGGGACCCAGTACTTC.

This chain connects TRBV5-1 to TRBJ2-7; tentatively, D is TRBD1 or TRBD2 (6 bases each). CDR3 length equals 14 residues. Between the trimmed V and J ends, which lost 5 bases and 1 base, there was a span of 13 bases. Per the germline V gene, CDR1 is SGHRS and CDR2 is YFSETQ. In DNA, the CDR3 is TGCGCCAGCAGGGATGAGGGGGGATCCTACGAGCAGTACTTC. Amino acid sequence: CASRDEGGSYEQYF.

This clonotype came up a few times. This sequence joins TRBV10-3 and TRBJ2-5; 7 nucleotides match TRBD2. V shed 3 bases and J 5 bases; nucleotides not matched to a gene: 3. From germline, CDR1 is ENHRY and CDR2 SYGVKD. This CDR3 spans 13 amino acids. CDR3 amino acids: CAISDTSVETQYF. CDR3 DNA sequence: TGTGCCATCAGTGACACTAGCGTGGAGACCCAGTACTTC.

The chain couples TRBV6-5 to TRBJ1-4, with D unclear. Germline assignment: CDR1 MNHEY and CDR2 SVGAGI. V shed 0 bases and J shed 0 bases, with 5 bases lying between them. The CDR3 runs 15 residues. CDR3 in DNA: TGTGCCAGCAGTTACTCGGAGACAACTAATGAAAAACTGTTTTTT. Protein: CASSYSETTNEKLFF.

This clonotype was counted only a few times. The V gene is TRBV12-3 or TRBV12-4, the J gene TRBJ1-5; TRBD1 matches 10 bases. The length of the CDR3 is 15 residues. J lost 4 bases, V lost 5 bases, and 5 bases had no gene match. CDR3 sequence: CASSLGQGENQPQHF. The CDR3 DNA reads TGTGCCAGCAGTCTCGGACAGGGGGAAAATCAGCCCCAGCATTTT.

The chain couples TRBV2 to TRBJ2-1; D is undetermined. The V gene lost 4 bases and the J gene lost 2 bases, with 6 bases spanning the gap. The CDR3 contains 13 residues. CDR1 is SNHLY, CDR2 FYNNEI, per germline. CDR3 DNA sequence: TGTGCCAGCAGTGTACAGACCTACAATGAGCAGTTCTTC. The encoded protein is CASSVQTYNEQFF. The whole variable domain, remainder taken from reference TRBV2 and TRBJ2-1, is EPEVTQTPSHQVTQMGQEVILRCVPISNHLYFYWYRQILGQKVEFLVSFYNNEISEKSEIFDDQFSVERPDGSNFTLKIRSTKLEDSAMYFCASSVQTYNEQFFGPGTRLTVL.

The chain recombines TRBV28 with TRBJ2-5; 7 bases are a match to TRBD2. The CDR3 contains 16 residues. The junction had 9 bases not matched to a gene; V was cut back by 3 bases and J by 2 bases. Germline V gives CDR1 MDHEN, CDR2 SYDVKM. CDR3: CASSFPLAGLQETQYF. The CDR3 coding sequence is TGTGCCAGCAGTTTTCCATTAGCGGGTTTACAAGAGACCCAGTACTTC.

This rearrangement joins TRBV12-3 or TRBV12-4 to TRBJ1-1; D uncertain. The CDR3 has 12 residues. Trimming shortened V by 3 bases and J by 7 bases, and 9 bases separated the two germline ends. The CDR3: CASSFNSFEAFF. The CDR3 nucleotides read TGTGCCAGCAGTTTTAATTCCTTTGAAGCTTTCTTT.

The genes are TRBV19 and TRBJ2-3; 10 bases match TRBD2. Germline V CDR1 and CDR2: LNHDA, SQIVND (reference sequence). The CDR3 runs 16 residues. Trimming removed 5 bases from V and 1 base from J; junction bases left unmatched: 6. CDR3 sequence (DNA): TGTGCCAGTAGTGTAGCCGGGACTAGCGGCACAGATACGCAGTATTTT. Its protein product is CASSVAGTSGTDTQYF.

Turning to this clonotype: A single base separates this from a much larger clone, so it may be a read error. The V call is TRBV6-1, the J call TRBJ1-5; the D gene is possibly TRBD1 (5 bases). The CDR3 runs 13 residues. The ends were cut back, 6 bases at V and 0 bases at J, with 6 bases in the middle. Germline lookup yields CDR1 MNHNS and CDR2 SASEGT. The chain's CDR3 is CASSDSSNQPQHF. CDR3 DNA sequence: TGTGCCAGCAGCGACAGTAGCAATCAGCCCCAGCATTTT.

On this clonotype itself: This is likely a read error, given that the CDR3 carries no conserved phenylalanine or tryptophan at its end. This rearrangement joins TRBV2 to TRBJ2-7; 9 bases are a match to TRBD2. In germline, CDR1 is SNHLY, CDR2 FYNNEI. The J segment lost 2 bases and the V segment lost 6 bases, leaving 8 bases of the junction unmatched. This CDR3 has 15 residues. In nucleotides, the CDR3 is TGTGCCAGCAGCAAACTAGCGGGTGGGGCCTACGAGCAGTACCTC. Residues: CASSKLAGGAYEQYL.

V usage is TRBV10-1 and J usage is TRBJ2-7; 7 positions agree with TRBD2. CDR1 and CDR2 from the germline V gene are WNHNN and SYGVQD (reference sequence). The J segment lost 5 bases and the V segment lost 3 bases, leaving 10 bases of the junction unmatched. This CDR3 has 15 amino acids. CDR3 DNA: TGCGCCAGCAGTGATCTCGCGGGAGACTCGAACGAGCAGTACTTC. Its protein is CASSDLAGDSNEQYF.

The genes are TRBV5-1 and TRBJ1-1; 7 bases agree with TRBD1. The V gene's germline CDR1 is SGHRS and CDR2 YFSETQ. This CDR3 is 13 amino acids long. Trimming at V came to 0 bases and at J to 8 bases, leaving 4 bases not matched to a gene. CDR3: CASSLGDSIEAFF. The CDR3 DNA is TGCGCCAGCAGCTTGGGGGACAGTATAGAAGCTTTCTTT.

As for this clonotype: A much larger clone differs by one base, so this may be a read error. The chain recombines TRBV6-1 with TRBJ2-7; 8 positions agree with TRBD2. CDR3 length: 15 amino acids. Germline V gives CDR1 MNHNS, CDR2 SASEGT. Germline trimming cut 3 bases from V and 7 bases from J; bases unmatched to any gene: 11. The CDR3 DNA sequence: TGTGCCAGCAGTGACAGGACTAGCAGGGGAGGTGAGCAGTACTTC. It yields the protein CASSDRTSRGGEQYF.

This clonotype has a handful of counts. J is TRBJ2-7 and V is TRBV12-3 or TRBV12-4; 12 bases fit TRBD2. V shed 6 bases and J 5 bases; nucleotides not matched to a gene: 5. The CDR3 is made up of 14 amino acids. The CDR3 protein is CASRLAGGVDEQYF. CDR3 nucleotide sequence: TGTGCCAGCAGACTAGCGGGAGGCGTCGACGAGCAGTACTTC.

The chain links TRBV28 to TRBJ1-1; the match to TRBD1 covers 11 bases. The CDR3 has 18 amino acids. The V gene end was trimmed by 2 bases and the J gene end by 5 bases; junction bases not matched to a gene: 13. Germline V CDR1 and CDR2: MDHEN, SYDVKM. The chain's CDR3 is CASSLPGQGVPRGTEAFF. The CDR3 bases are TGTGCCAGCAGTTTACCGGGACAGGGGGTCCCCCGCGGAACTGAAGCTTTCTTT.

This clonotype was observed a few times. The chain's CDR3 is CSAGEGLMNTEAFF. The CDR3 nucleotides read TGCAGTGCTGGGGAGGGATTAATGAACACTGAAGCTTTCTTT. The chain couples TRBV20-1 to TRBJ1-1; unclear D gene. The CDR3 is 14 amino acids. The germline gives CDR1 DFQATT, CDR2 SNEGSKA (reference sequence). The ends were cut back, 5 bases at V and 0 bases at J, with 13 bases in the middle.

This chain uses TRBV13 with TRBJ1-2; no definite D call. The germline V and J ends were trimmed by 1 base and 7 bases, with 13 bases remaining between them. CDR1 is PRHDT, CDR2 FYEKMQ, per germline (reference sequence). The CDR3 runs to 14 residues. This chain's CDR3 is CASSLERDSVGYTF. CDR3 nucleotides: TGTGCCAGCAGCTTAGAGCGGGATTCCGTTGGCTACACCTTC.

There are a few counts of this clonotype. The chain has TRBV13 and TRBJ1-2, with D possibly being TRBD1 (5 bases). This CDR3 has 15 amino acids. Germline V CDR1 and CDR2: PRHDT, FYEKMQ (reference sequence). The V and J ends lost 5 bases and 2 bases respectively, with 15 bases between them. The CDR3 DNA reads as TGTGCCAGCAGCCCCCGGACAACTGACAACTATGGCTACACCTTC. This codes for CASSPRTTDNYGYTF.

There are many counts of this clonotype. The chain uses TRBV28 and TRBJ2-7; maybe TRBD2 (5 bases). CDR1 MDHEN and CDR2 SYDVKM come from the germline V gene. The V end was cut by 5 bases, the J end by 1 base, with 12 bases between. The CDR3 contains 14 residues. This CDR3 reads CASSTRRGSYEQYF. The DNA for the CDR3 is TGTGCCAGCAGTACCCGCCGGGGATCCTACGAGCAGTACTTC.

The V call is TRBV27, the J call TRBJ2-1, with a tentative D call TRBD2 (6 bases). V was trimmed by 5 bases and J by 10 bases, leaving 15 bases between them. The CDR3 consists of 13 residues. Per germline, CDR1 MNHEY and CDR2 SMNVEV (reference sequence). The CDR3 reads CASSPGGVQEQFF. The DNA for the CDR3 is TGTGCCAGCAGTCCCGGGGGAGTTCAAGAGCAGTTCTTC.

The chain couples TRBV12-3 or TRBV12-4 to TRBJ2-5; no firm D call. The CDR3 length is 13 residues. V lost 6 bases to trimming and J lost 1 base, with 9 bases between them. In nucleotides, the CDR3 is TGTGCCAGCAGGAATTCCCCCCAAGAGACCCAGTACTTC. This codes for CASRNSPQETQYF.

The chain has TRBV3-1 and TRBJ1-1; 7 bases match TRBD1. With V trimmed by 1 base and J by 1 base, 3 bases remained unmatched. The germline CDR1 and CDR2 sequences are LGHDT and YNNKEL (reference sequence). The CDR3 loop spans 15 amino acids. The CDR3 bases are TGTGCCAGCAGCCAAGGGACAGGAGCGAACACTGAAGCTTTCTTT. Its protein is CASSQGTGANTEAFF.

This clonotype was observed at least ten times. The chain couples TRBV10-1 to TRBJ2-7, with D hard to call. The CDR3 is 19 amino acids. Between the trimmed V and J ends, which lost 11 bases and 4 bases, there was a span of 36 bases. The germline V gene encodes CDR1 WNHNN and CDR2 SYGVQD (reference sequence). CDR3 nucleotide sequence: TGCGCCGAAGCAAGTTTAATTCGGATCAGTTCCCTTGGAAGTTACGAGCAGTACTTC. This translates into CAEASLIRISSLGSYEQYF.

V and J are TRBV18 and TRBJ1-1; D remains unclear. The CDR3 has 13 residues. Germline V CDR1 and CDR2: KGHSH, LQKENI. V was trimmed by 3 bases and J by 6 bases, leaving 11 bases between them. CDR3 coding DNA: TGTGCCAGCTCACCCCTGGGCGGGTCTGAAGCTTTCTTT. Translating it yields CASSPLGGSEAFF.

This clonotype was observed at least ten times. This rearrangement joins TRBV6-1 to TRBJ1-2; D call uncertain. V was clipped by 7 bases and J by 5 bases, with 20 bases between them. The CDR3 runs to 15 residues. Germline V gives CDR1 MNHNS, CDR2 SASEGT. CDR3 in DNA: TGTGCCAGCATCTCCCGGAGGACCGCCGATTATGGCTACACCTTC. It codes for CASISRRTADYGYTF.

The genes are TRBV7-3 and TRBJ2-7, with 7 bases that match TRBD2. The CDR3 covers 15 residues. J lost 5 bases, V lost 1 base, and 8 bases had no gene match. The germline gives CDR1 SGHTA, CDR2 FQGTGA. This CDR3 is CASSLRAGVVDEQYF. CDR3 coding DNA: TGTGCCAGCAGCTTAAGGGCGGGAGTGGTCGACGAGCAGTACTTC.

The chain carries TRBV6-1 and TRBJ2-2; no firm D call. The CDR3 covers 13 residues. V lost 6 bases, J lost 7 bases, and 12 bases lay in between. Germline loops: CDR1 MNHNS, CDR2 SASEGT. The CDR3 region is CASSPQRNGELFF. In DNA, the CDR3 is TGTGCCAGCAGCCCTCAGAGGAACGGGGAGCTGTTTTTT.

On this clonotype itself: Likely a read error: the CDR3 ends without its conserved phenylalanine or tryptophan. The V call is TRBV7-9, the J call TRBJ1-2; D call uncertain. Germline CDR1 is SEHNR and CDR2 is FQNEAQ (reference sequence). This CDR3 contains 14 residues. The germline V and J ends were trimmed by 6 bases and 6 bases, with 17 bases remaining between them. In DNA, the CDR3 is TGTGCCAGCAGTCTCCCTTGGACGTCCGATGGCTACACCCTC. It encodes CASSLPWTSDGYTL.